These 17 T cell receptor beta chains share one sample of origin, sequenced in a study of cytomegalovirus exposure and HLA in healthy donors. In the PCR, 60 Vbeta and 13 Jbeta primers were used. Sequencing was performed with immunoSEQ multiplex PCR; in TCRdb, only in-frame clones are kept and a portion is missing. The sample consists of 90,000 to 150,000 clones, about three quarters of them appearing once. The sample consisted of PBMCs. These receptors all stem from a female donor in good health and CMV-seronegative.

In DNA, the CDR3 is TGTGCCAGCAGTGCCCCAGGTGGGACCCAGTACTTC. It specifies CASSAPGGTQYF. The genes are TRBV2 and TRBJ2-5; no clear D gene. The V end was cut by 4 bases, the J end by 7 bases, with 10 bases between. In germline, CDR1 is SNHLY, CDR2 FYNNEI. This CDR3 is built from 12 residues.

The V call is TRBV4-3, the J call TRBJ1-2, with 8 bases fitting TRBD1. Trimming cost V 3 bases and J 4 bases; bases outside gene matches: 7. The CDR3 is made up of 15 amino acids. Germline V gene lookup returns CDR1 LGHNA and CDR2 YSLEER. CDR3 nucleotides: TGCGCCAGCAGCCAGGGTACAGGGGGAGGCTATGGCTACACCTTC. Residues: CASSQGTGGGYGYTF.

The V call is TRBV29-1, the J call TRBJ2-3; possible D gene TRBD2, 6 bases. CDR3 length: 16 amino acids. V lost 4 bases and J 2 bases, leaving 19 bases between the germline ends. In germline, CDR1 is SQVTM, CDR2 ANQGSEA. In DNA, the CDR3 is TGCAGCGTTGTAATTTCGGGGTGGAGGGCCACAGATACGCAGTATTTT. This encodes CSVVISGWRATDTQYF.

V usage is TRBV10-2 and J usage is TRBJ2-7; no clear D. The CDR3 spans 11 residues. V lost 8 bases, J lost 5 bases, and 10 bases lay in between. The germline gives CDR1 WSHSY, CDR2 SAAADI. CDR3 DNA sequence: TGCGCCAGCTCATACACTAACGAGCAGTACTTC. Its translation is CASSYTNEQYF.

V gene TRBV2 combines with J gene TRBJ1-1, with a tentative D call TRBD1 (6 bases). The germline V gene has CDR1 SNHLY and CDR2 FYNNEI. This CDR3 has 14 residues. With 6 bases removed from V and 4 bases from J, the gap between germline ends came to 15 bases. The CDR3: CASSRDTTSTEAFF. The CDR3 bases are TGTGCCAGCAGCCGGGACACCACTTCCACTGAAGCTTTCTTT. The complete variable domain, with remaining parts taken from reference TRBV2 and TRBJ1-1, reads EPEVTQTPSHQVTQMGQEVILRCVPISNHLYFYWYRQILGQKVEFLVSFYNNEISEKSEIFDDQFSVERPDGSNFTLKIRSTKLEDSAMYFCASSRDTTSTEAFFGQGTRLTVV.

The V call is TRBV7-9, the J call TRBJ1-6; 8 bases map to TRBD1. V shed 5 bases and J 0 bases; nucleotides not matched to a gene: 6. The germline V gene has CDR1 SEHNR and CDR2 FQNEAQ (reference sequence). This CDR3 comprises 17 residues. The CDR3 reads CASSRTGGSSYNSPLHF. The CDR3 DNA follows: TGTGCCAGCAGCCGTACAGGGGGAAGCTCCTATAATTCACCCCTCCACTTT.

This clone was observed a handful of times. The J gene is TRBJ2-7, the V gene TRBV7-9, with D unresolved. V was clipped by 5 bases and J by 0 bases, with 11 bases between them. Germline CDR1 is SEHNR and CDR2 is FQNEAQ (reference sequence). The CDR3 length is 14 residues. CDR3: CASSPPLSSYEQYF. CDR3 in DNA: TGTGCCAGCAGCCCCCCCTTGAGCTCCTACGAGCAGTACTTC.

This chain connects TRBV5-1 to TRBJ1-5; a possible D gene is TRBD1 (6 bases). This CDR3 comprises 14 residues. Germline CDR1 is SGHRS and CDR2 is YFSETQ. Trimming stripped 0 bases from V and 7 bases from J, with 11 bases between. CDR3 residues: CASSLGGPAQPQHF. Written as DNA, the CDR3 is TGCGCCAGCAGCTTGGGGGGGCCTGCCCAGCCCCAGCATTTT. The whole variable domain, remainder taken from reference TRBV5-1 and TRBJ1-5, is KAGVTQTPRYLIKTRGQQVTLSCSPISGHRSVSWYQQTPGQGLQFLFEYFSETQRNKGNFPGRFSGRQFSNSRSEMNVSTLELGDSALYLCASSLGGPAQPQHFGDGTRLSIL.

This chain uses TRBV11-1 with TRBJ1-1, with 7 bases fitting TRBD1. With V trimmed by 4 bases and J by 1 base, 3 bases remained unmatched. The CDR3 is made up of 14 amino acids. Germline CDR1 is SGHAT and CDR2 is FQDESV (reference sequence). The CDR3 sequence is CASSSGQPNTEAFF. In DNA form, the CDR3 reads TGTGCCAGCAGCTCGGGACAGCCGAACACTGAAGCTTTCTTT.

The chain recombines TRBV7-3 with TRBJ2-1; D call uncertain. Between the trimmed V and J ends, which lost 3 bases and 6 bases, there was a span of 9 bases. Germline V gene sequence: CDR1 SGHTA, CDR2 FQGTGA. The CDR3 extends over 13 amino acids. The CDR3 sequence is CASSFPEANEQFF. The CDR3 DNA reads TGTGCCAGCAGCTTCCCAGAGGCCAATGAGCAGTTCTTC.

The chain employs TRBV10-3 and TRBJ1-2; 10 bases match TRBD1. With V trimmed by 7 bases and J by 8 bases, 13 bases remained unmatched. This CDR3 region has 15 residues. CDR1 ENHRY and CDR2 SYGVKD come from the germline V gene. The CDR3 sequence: CAIKPAGQGSSGYTF. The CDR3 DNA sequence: TGTGCCATCAAACCAGCGGGACAGGGGTCGTCGGGCTACACCTTC.

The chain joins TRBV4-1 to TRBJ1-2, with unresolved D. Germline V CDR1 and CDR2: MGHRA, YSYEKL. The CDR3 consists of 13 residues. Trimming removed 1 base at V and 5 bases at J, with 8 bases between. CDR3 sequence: CASSQGSGYGYTF. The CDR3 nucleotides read TGCGCCAGCAGCCAAGGCTCAGGTTATGGCTACACCTTC.

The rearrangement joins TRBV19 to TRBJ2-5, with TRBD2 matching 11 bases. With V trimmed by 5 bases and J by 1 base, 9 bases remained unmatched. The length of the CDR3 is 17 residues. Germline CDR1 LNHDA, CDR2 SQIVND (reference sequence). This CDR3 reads CASSASPSGGPQETQYF. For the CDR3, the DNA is TGTGCCAGTAGTGCCAGTCCTAGCGGGGGGCCCCAAGAGACCCAGTACTTC. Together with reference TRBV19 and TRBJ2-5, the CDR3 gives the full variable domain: DGGITQSPKYLFRKEGQNVTLSCEQNLNHDAMYWYRQDPGQGLRLIYYSQIVNDFQKGDIAEGYSVSREKKESFPLTVTSAQKNPTAFYLCASSASPSGGPQETQYFGPGTRLLVL.

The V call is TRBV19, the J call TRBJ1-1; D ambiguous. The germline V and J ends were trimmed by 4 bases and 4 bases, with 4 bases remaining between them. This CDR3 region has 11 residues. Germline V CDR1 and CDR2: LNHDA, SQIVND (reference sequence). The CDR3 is CASSTFTEAFF. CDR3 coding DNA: TGTGCCAGTAGTACCTTCACTGAAGCTTTCTTT.

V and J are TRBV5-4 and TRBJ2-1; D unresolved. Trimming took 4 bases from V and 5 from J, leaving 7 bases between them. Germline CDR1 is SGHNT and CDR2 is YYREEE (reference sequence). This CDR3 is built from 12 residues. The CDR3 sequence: CASSLGDNEQFF. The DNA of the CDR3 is TGTGCCAGCAGCCTAGGAGACAATGAGCAGTTCTTC. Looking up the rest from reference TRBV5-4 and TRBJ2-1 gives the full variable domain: ETGVTQSPTHLIKTRGQQVTLRCSSQSGHNTVSWYQQALGQGPQFIFQYYREEENGRGNFPPRFSGLQFPNYSSELNVNALELDDSALYLCASSLGDNEQFFGPGTRLTVL.

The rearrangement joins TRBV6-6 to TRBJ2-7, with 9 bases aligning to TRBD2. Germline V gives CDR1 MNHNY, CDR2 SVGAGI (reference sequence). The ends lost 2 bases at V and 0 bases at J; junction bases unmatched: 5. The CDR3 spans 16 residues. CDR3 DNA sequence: TGTGCCAGCAGTTACGTAGCGGGAGTTTCCTCCTACGAGCAGTACTTC. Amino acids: CASSYVAGVSSYEQYF.

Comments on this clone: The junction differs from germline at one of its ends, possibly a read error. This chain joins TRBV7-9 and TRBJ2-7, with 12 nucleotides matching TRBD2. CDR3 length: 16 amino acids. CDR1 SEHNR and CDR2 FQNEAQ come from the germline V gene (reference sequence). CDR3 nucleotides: TGTTCCAGCAGCTTAGGGCCGGGACTAGCGGGTCTCCGTCCGTACTTC. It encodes CSSSLGPGLAGLRPYF.